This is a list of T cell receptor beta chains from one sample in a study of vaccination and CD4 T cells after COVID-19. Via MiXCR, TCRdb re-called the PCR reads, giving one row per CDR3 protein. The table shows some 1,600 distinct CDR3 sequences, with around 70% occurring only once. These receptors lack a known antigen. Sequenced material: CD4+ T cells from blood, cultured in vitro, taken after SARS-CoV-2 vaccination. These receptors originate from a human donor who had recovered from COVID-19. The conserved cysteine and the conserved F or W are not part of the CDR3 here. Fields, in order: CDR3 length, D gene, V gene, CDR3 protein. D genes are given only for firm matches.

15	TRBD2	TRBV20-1	SARGLASGVSSYEQY
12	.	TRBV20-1	SARGSGDLYEQY
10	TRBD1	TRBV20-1	SARQGNYGYT
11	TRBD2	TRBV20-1	SARGLAGNEQF
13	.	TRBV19	ASSIFDSANYGYT
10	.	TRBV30	AWSVVSGELF
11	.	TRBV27	ASSPNPTYEQY
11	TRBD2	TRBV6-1	ASVWEGLETQY
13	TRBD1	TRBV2	ASSELGQVTYEQY
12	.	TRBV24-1	ATSDWGGGGELF
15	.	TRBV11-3	ASSPAPRTDQNTEAF
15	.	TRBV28	ASSFRARSSSNYGYT
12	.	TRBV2	ASRATVADQPQH
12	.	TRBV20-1	SASSRYSSYEQY